This is a list of T cell receptor beta chains from one sample in a study of cytomegalovirus exposure and HLA in healthy donors. Sequenced by immunoSEQ multiplex PCR; TCRdb stores in-frame clones only, minus some. The repertoire holds around 150,000 clones, with approximately 77% as singletons. Specimen: PBMCs. These receptor sequences come from a male donor in good health and CMV-seropositive. Both conserved end residues are part of each CDR3. Each record gives: CDR3 length, clone size, J gene, V gene, D gene, CDR3 DNA, CDR3 protein. The D gene is left open where the match is weak. Clone size is stated in some rows and not others, as once, few, many or a class when expanded.

14,.,TRBJ1-6,TRBV28,.,TGTGCCACCTCGGACACAAAGGAGTTTGCACCCCTCCACTTT,CATSDTKEFAPLHF
16,.,TRBJ2-3,TRBV6-1,.,TGTGCCAGCAGTGAAGCCCGGGGGGCCCTCACAGATACGCAGTATTTT,CASSEARGALTDTQYF
13,few,TRBJ2-5,TRBV6-5,.,TGTGCCAGCAGTTCCACAGTCCAAGAGACCCAGTACTTC,CASSSTVQETQYF
15,.,TRBJ2-3,TRBV6-6,.,TGTGCCAGCAGTTTGCCGGGGGGCCCCACAGATACGCAGTATTTT,CASSLPGGPTDTQYF
14,.,TRBJ2-1,TRBV7-3,TRBD1,TGTGCCAGCAGCTTAGGACAGGGGCTAAATGAGCAGTTCTTC,CASSLGQGLNEQFF
15,.,TRBJ2-7,TRBV2,.,TGTGCCAGCACCTTAGGGGGCGCGGGATCCTACGAGCAGTACTTC,CASTLGGAGSYEQYF
14,.,TRBJ2-7,TRBV18,.,TGTGCCAGCTCCGAGATACAGGGTCCAGACGAGCAGTACTTC,CASSEIQGPDEQYF
14,.,TRBJ1-1,TRBV4-1,TRBD1,TGCGCCAGCAGCCATTGGGAGACAGGGACTGAAGCTTTCTTT,CASSHWETGTEAFF
15,.,TRBJ2-7,TRBV10-3,.,TGTGCCATCAGTGTTTTCCTAGCGAGCTCCTACGAGCAGTACTTC,CAISVFLASSYEQYF
13,.,TRBJ2-7,TRBV10-1,.,TGCGCCAGCACTTGGGACAATAGCTACGAGCAGTACTTC,CASTWDNSYEQYF
13,.,TRBJ1-1,TRBV2,.,TGTGCCAGCAAGTCGGACAGACACACTGAAGCTTTCTTT,CASKSDRHTEAFF
15,.,TRBJ1-1,TRBV19,.,TGTGCCAGTAGTATAGATGGCAGGGCTTTCGGTGAAGCTTTCTTT,CASSIDGRAFGEAFF
14,.,TRBJ1-6,TRBV14,.,TGTGCCAGCAGCCAAGACAGGAACCTTCCACCCCTCCACTTT,CASSQDRNLPPLHF
16,.,TRBJ2-7,TRBV19,TRBD2,TGTGCCAGTAGTTTCATAGCGGGGGGCCTCTCCTACGAGCAGTACTTC,CASSFIAGGLSYEQYF
14,.,TRBJ2-7,TRBV11-2,.,TGTGCCAGCAGCTTAGCCGGGGGAGTCTACGAGCAGTACTTC,CASSLAGGVYEQYF
13,.,TRBJ2-7,TRBV30,TRBD1,TGTGCCTGGAACCGACAGGGGGCCGTATCGCAGTACTTC,CAWNRQGAVSQYF
13,.,TRBJ2-7,TRBV5-1,.,TGCGCCAGCTCCTGGGAGAGCTCCTACGAGCAGTACTTC,CASSWESSYEQYF
15,.,TRBJ1-5,TRBV2,.,TGTGCCAGCAGTGCCAGGGGAGGGGGCAATCAGCCCCAGCATTTT,CASSARGGGNQPQHF
15,.,TRBJ2-7,TRBV5-1,TRBD1,TGCGCCAGCAGCTCAGGGACAGGGGCGGTCTACGAGCAGTACTTC,CASSSGTGAVYEQYF
14,.,TRBJ2-7,TRBV18,TRBD2,TGTGCCAGCTCACCGGGACTAGCGGGGAACGAGCAGTACTTC,CASSPGLAGNEQYF
15,.,TRBJ1-2,TRBV14,.,TGTGCCAGCAGCCAAGTAGGCGGTGTTAACTATGGCTACACCTTC,CASSQVGGVNYGYTF
13,.,TRBJ2-2,TRBV10-1,TRBD1,TGCGCCAGCAGAGGGACAGGGCCCGGGGAGCTGTTTTTT,CASRGTGPGELFF
16,.,TRBJ1-5,TRBV4-3,.,TGCGCCAGCAGCCAAGGTCTGGAGGAAGGCAATCAGCCCCAGCATTTT,CASSQGLEEGNQPQHF